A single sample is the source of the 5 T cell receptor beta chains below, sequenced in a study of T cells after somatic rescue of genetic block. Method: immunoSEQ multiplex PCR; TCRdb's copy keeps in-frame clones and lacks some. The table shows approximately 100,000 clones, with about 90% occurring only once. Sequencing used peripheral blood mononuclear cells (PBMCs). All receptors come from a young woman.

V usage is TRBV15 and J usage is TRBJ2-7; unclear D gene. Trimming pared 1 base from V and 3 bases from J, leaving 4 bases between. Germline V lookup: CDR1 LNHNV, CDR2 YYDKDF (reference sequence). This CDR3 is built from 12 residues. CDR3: CATSRGGYEQYF. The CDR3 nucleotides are TGTGCCACCAGCAGAGGAGGCTACGAGCAGTACTTC.

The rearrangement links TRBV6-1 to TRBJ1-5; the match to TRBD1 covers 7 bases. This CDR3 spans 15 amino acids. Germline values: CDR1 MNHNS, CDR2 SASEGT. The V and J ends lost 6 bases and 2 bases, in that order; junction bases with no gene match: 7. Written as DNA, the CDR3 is TGTGCCAGCAGCGAGTTAGGGGGCGGCAATCAGCCCCAGCATTTT. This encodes CASSELGGGNQPQHF.

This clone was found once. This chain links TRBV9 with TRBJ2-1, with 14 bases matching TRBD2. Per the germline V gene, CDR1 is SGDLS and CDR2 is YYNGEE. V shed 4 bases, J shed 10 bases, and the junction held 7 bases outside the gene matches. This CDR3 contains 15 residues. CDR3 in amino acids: CASSPWTSGRSEQFF. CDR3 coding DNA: TGTGCCAGCAGCCCCTGGACTAGCGGGAGGAGCGAGCAGTTCTTC. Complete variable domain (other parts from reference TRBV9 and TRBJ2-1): DSGVTQTPKHLITATGQRVTLRCSPRSGDLSVYWYQQSLDQGLQFLIQYYNGEERAKGNILERFSAQQFPDLHSELNLSSLELGDSALYFCASSPWTSGRSEQFFGPGTRLTVL.

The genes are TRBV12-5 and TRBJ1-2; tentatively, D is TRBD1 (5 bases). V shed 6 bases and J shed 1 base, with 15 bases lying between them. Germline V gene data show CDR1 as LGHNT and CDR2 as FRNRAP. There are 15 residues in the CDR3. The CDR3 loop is CASGPTVHNNYGYTF. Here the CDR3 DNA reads TGTGCTAGTGGGCCGACAGTTCACAATAACTATGGCTACACCTTC.

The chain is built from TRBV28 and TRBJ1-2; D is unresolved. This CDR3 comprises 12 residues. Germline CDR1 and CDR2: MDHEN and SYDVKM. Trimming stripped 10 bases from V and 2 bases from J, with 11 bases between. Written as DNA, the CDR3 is TGTGCCACCTTGACTCACAACTATGGCTACACCTTC. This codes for CATLTHNYGYTF.